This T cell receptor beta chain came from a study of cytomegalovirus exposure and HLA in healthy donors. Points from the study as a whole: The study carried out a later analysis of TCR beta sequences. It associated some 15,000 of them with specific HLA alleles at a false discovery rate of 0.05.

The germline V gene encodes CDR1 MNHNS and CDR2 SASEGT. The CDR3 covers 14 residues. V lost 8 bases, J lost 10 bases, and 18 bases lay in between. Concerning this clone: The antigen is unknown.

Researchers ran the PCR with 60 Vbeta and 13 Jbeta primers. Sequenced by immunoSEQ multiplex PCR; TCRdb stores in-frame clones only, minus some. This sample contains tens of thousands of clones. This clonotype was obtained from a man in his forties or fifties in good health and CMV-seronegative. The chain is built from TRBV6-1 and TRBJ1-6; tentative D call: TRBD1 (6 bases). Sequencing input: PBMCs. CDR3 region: CASCRSGDGSPLHF. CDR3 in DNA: TGTGCCAGCTGTAGATCAGGGGATGGATCACCCCTCCACTTT.